This TCR beta chain was identified during a study of T cell responses to AZD1222 COVID-19 vaccine. Study-wide background: Doses given second, at about 4 or about 12 weeks, were pooled. Points from the study as a whole: Spike was spanned by vaccine-associated CD4 TCRs, with dominance at 160-218 and 743-854. The donor cohort was predominantly white British with a female majority, and clonal diversity may have been underestimated.

In the case of this clone: Its antigen is currently unknown.

Germline loops: CDR1 KGHSH, CDR2 LQKENI. Trimming left V 1 base short and J 5 bases short, with 6 bases between. There are 13 residues in the CDR3. Method: immunoSEQ multiplex PCR; TCRdb's copy keeps in-frame clones and lacks some. The sample includes approximately 150,000 clones, around 91% of them seen just once. V is TRBV18 and J is TRBJ1-5; no reliable D call. The input for sequencing was peripheral blood, taken on day 0 of AZD1222 vaccination. The source of this sequence is an adult in good health. CDR3 DNA: TGTGCCAGCTCACCACAGGGTGATCAGCCCCAGCATTTT. It encodes CASSPQGDQPQHF. Combining the CDR3 with reference TRBV18 and TRBJ1-5 gives the whole variable domain NAGVMQNPRHLVRRRGQEARLRCSPMKGHSHVYWYRQLPEEGLKFMVYLQKENIIDESGMPKERFSAEFPKEGPSILRIQQVVRGDSAAYFCASSPQGDQPQHFGDGTRLSIL.